This is a list of T cell receptor beta chains from one sample in a study of PD-L1 blockade in urothelial cancer. Using immunoSEQ multiplex PCR, the repertoire was profiled, and TCRdb retains in-frame clones only, with some absent. The sample yields 83,000 or so clones, less than 85% seen once. The sequencing here drew on PBMCs, taken around atezolizumab (anti-PD-L1) treatment. These receptors were collected from a man between 65 and 80 years old with urothelial cancer. Each CDR3 is given with its conserved first and last residue. The D gene is left open where the match is weak. Rows give clone size only sometimes, using once, few, many, or a class for an expanded clone.

d_gene	v_gene	j_gene	abundance	CDR3aa	CDR3nt
TRBD2	TRBV9	TRBJ2-5	.	CASSPWTSAYQETQYF	TGTGCCAGCAGCCCTTGGACTAGCGCGTACCAAGAGACCCAGTACTTC
.	TRBV7-2	TRBJ1-3	.	CASSSPGLINTIYF	TGTGCCAGCAGCTCCCCGGGACTTATAAACACCATATATTTT
.	TRBV19	TRBJ2-3	.	CASRRTSTDTQYF	TGTGCCAGTCGACGGACTAGCACAGATACGCAGTATTTT
TRBD1	TRBV6-1	TRBJ1-2	.	CASSEVQTGDYGYTF	TGTGCCAGCAGTGAAGTCCAGACAGGGGACTATGGCTACACCTTC
.	TRBV11-3	TRBJ2-7	few	CASSYRVGLYEQYF	TGTGCCAGCAGCTACAGGGTAGGGTTATACGAGCAGTACTTC
.	TRBV15	TRBJ1-1	.	CATSRARANTEAFF	TGTGCCACCAGCAGAGCCAGGGCGAACACTGAAGCTTTCTTT
.	TRBV19	TRBJ1-2	few	CASSVGAIYTF	TGTGCCAGTAGTGTAGGGGCAATCTACACCTTC
TRBD1	TRBV29-1	TRBJ2-7	.	CSVEREDEQGGAYEQYF	TGCAGCGTTGAAAGGGAGGACGAACAGGGGGGAGCCTACGAGCAGTACTTC
.	TRBV5-4	TRBJ2-7	.	CASSPTGQTGEQYF	TGTGCCAGCAGCCCGACAGGTCAGACGGGTGAGCAGTACTTC
TRBD1	TRBV6-1	TRBJ2-7	.	CASQQGASSYEQYF	TGTGCCAGTCAACAGGGGGCGAGCTCCTACGAGCAGTACTTC
.	TRBV5-1	TRBJ2-6	.	CASSLSGVAGANVLTF	TGCGCCAGCAGCTTGTCAGGGGTAGCTGGGGCCAACGTCCTGACTTTC
TRBD2	TRBV15	TRBJ2-5	.	CATSRDLTSGVRETQYF	TGTGCCACCAGCAGAGATCTTACAAGCGGGGTACGGGAGACCCAGTACTTC
TRBD2	TRBV7-2	TRBJ2-7	.	CASSLSGGSYEQYF	TGTGCCAGCAGCTTATCGGGGGGCTCCTACGAGCAGTACTTC
.	TRBV7-9	TRBJ1-5	.	CASSPQGYGEPQHF	TGTGCCAGCAGCCCCCAGGGGTATGGGGAGCCCCAGCATTTT
.	TRBV7-8	TRBJ1-5	.	CASSLSSYSNQPQHF	TGTGCCAGCAGCTTGTCCAGTTATAGCAATCAGCCCCAGCATTTT
.	TRBV6-4	TRBJ1-5	few	CASIRVGSGNQPQHF	TGTGCCAGCATTCGAGTGGGGAGTGGCAATCAGCCCCAGCATTTT
TRBD2	TRBV11-3	TRBJ2-1	.	CASSLGGRVRGNEQFF	TGTGCCAGCAGCTTAGGCGGGAGAGTCCGCGGCAATGAGCAGTTCTTC
.	TRBV11-2	TRBJ2-5	.	CASRRGGGHSQETQYF	TGTGCCAGCAGGCGTGGGGGGGGCCATTCACAAGAGACCCAGTACTTC
TRBD1	TRBV6-1	TRBJ2-7	once	CASRTGGTYEQYF	TGTGCCAGCCGGACAGGGGGAACCTACGAGCAGTACTTC
.	TRBV20-1	TRBJ2-1	.	CSARATGEQFF	TGCAGTGCTAGAGCGACCGGGGAGCAGTTCTTC
.	TRBV18	TRBJ1-3	.	CASSPATGTGNTIYF	TGTGCCAGCTCACCCGCGACAGGCACTGGAAACACCATATATTTT
.	TRBV30	TRBJ1-3	few	CAWNRDSGNTIYF	TGTGCCTGGAACAGAGACTCTGGAAACACCATATATTTT
TRBD1	TRBV11-3	TRBJ2-2	.	CASSYTGTGDTGELFF	TGTGCCAGCAGCTATACCGGGACAGGGGATACCGGGGAGCTGTTTTTT
TRBD2	TRBV10-3	TRBJ2-3	.	CAIGLPSGSSDTQYF	TGTGCCATCGGTTTGCCTAGCGGGAGCTCCGATACGCAGTATTTT
TRBD2	TRBV6-6	TRBJ2-1	.	CASSYLGLGVNEQFF	TGTGCCAGCAGTTACTTGGGACTAGGAGTAAATGAGCAGTTCTTC
.	TRBV7-9	TRBJ1-4	few	CASSLRDEKLFF	TGTGCCAGCAGCTTGCGGGATGAAAAACTGTTTTTT
TRBD1	TRBV11-3	TRBJ2-3	.	CASSRQGPTTDTQYF	TGTGCCAGCAGCCGACAGGGCCCGACCACAGATACGCAGTATTTT
TRBD2	TRBV19	TRBJ2-7	.	CASSIGASGPQSSYEQYF	TGTGCCAGTAGTATAGGCGCTAGCGGGCCACAAAGCTCCTACGAGCAGTACTTC
.	TRBV28	TRBJ1-6	.	CASGGVRDNSPLHF	TGTGCCAGCGGAGGAGTGAGGGATAATTCACCCCTCCACTTT
.	TRBV19	TRBJ1-1	.	CASSPRGARGTEAFF	TGTGCCAGTAGTCCCCGGGGGGCGCGAGGTACTGAAGCTTTCTTT
.	TRBV7-2	TRBJ2-1	.	CASSPARVEQFF	TGTGCCAGCAGCCCAGCGAGGGTTGAGCAGTTCTTC
TRBD1	TRBV7-2	TRBJ1-1	few	CASSFPTRGRRTGDEAFF	TGTGCCAGCAGCTTTCCGACACGCGGGCGAAGGACAGGGGACGAAGCTTTCTTT
.	TRBV7-9	TRBJ2-5	.	CASSPLIGVPETQYF	TGTGCCAGCAGCCCGCTCATAGGGGTCCCAGAGACCCAGTACTTC
TRBD1	TRBV7-8	TRBJ1-2	.	CASTKSRDRGKNYGYTF	TGTGCCAGCACCAAAAGCCGGGACAGGGGGAAAAACTATGGCTACACCTTC
.	TRBV4-2	TRBJ2-5	.	CASSPRVGQQETQYF	TGTGCCAGCAGCCCTAGGGTTGGACAGCAAGAGACCCAGTACTTC
TRBD1	TRBV5-1	TRBJ1-4	.	CASSQKPTGDGEKLFF	TGCGCCAGCAGCCAGAAGCCGACAGGGGACGGTGAAAAACTGTTTTTT
TRBD1	TRBV29-1	TRBJ1-1	once	CSGVDREEGDEAFF	TGCAGCGGGGTGGACAGGGAGGAGGGGGATGAAGCTTTCTTT
TRBD1	TRBV7-8	TRBJ2-1	few	CASSSITGTGRNEQFF	TGTGCCAGCAGCTCCATTACCGGGACAGGGAGAAATGAGCAGTTCTTC
.	TRBV2	TRBJ2-1	.	CARTPRQNYNEQFF	TGTGCCAGAACTCCTCGACAGAACTACAATGAGCAGTTCTTC
.	TRBV2	TRBJ2-5	.	CASSERKLQETQYF	TGTGCCAGCAGTGAACGAAAGCTTCAAGAGACCCAGTACTTC
TRBD2	TRBV2	TRBJ2-7	.	CASSGGLAGMDEQYF	TGTGCCAGCAGTGGGGGACTAGCGGGGATGGACGAGCAGTACTTC
.	TRBV7-6	TRBJ2-7	.	CASSLESWGGIRSSEQYF	TGTGCCAGCAGCTTAGAATCGTGGGGCGGTATCCGATCCAGCGAGCAGTACTTC
.	TRBV6-5	TRBJ2-5	.	CASSRGLSRETQYF	TGTGCCAGCAGCCGCGGACTAAGCAGGGAGACCCAGTACTTC
TRBD2	TRBV4-3	TRBJ2-5	.	CASSQGISGSRKTQYF	TGCGCCAGCAGCCAAGGGATTAGCGGGAGTAGGAAGACCCAGTACTTC
TRBD1	TRBV5-4	TRBJ2-7	.	CASSYRTGPPYEQYF	TGTGCCAGCAGCTACCGGACAGGACCACCCTACGAGCAGTACTTC
TRBD1	TRBV7-2	TRBJ2-3	.	CASSSDRGGDTQYF	TGTGCCAGCAGCTCTGACAGGGGTGGTGATACGCAGTATTTT
TRBD2	TRBV6-1	TRBJ2-3	.	CASSEGSGGYTDTQYF	TGTGCCAGCAGTGAGGGTAGCGGGGGGTACACAGATACGCAGTATTTT
.	TRBV5-1	TRBJ1-1	.	CASSLARHSRNTEAFF	TGCGCCAGCAGCTTGGCCAGGCACTCCCGGAACACTGAAGCTTTCTTT
.	TRBV2	TRBJ1-4	.	CASTGTAANEKLFF	TGTGCCAGCACCGGCACCGCGGCTAATGAAAAACTGTTTTTT
.	TRBV6-5	TRBJ2-2	.	CATSGQNTGELFF	TGTGCCACCTCGGGACAGAACACCGGGGAGCTGTTTTTT
TRBD1	TRBV5-1	TRBJ2-1	.	CASSLATGGRNNEQFF	TGCGCCAGCAGCTTGGCCACAGGGGGCCGGAACAATGAGCAGTTCTTC
.	TRBV7-3	TRBJ1-1	.	CASSTTRNTEAFF	TGTGCCAGCAGCACTACAAGGAACACTGAAGCTTTCTTT
.	TRBV5-4	TRBJ1-3	once	CASSPSYENSGNTIYF	TGTGCCAGCAGCCCCTCCTACGAAAACTCTGGAAACACCATATATTTT
.	TRBV6-5	TRBJ1-4	.	CASSYGGGAAGEKLFF	TGTGCCAGCAGTTATGGGGGGGGAGCCGCCGGTGAAAAACTGTTTTTT
TRBD2	TRBV5-1	TRBJ2-3	.	CASREGPGLARNTQYF	TGCGCCAGCAGGGAAGGACCGGGACTAGCGAGGAATACGCAGTATTTT
.	TRBV30	TRBJ1-2	.	CAWSVPPGQGGYTF	TGTGCCTGGAGTGTACCCCCGGGTCAAGGTGGCTACACCTTC